This T cell receptor (beta chain) was retrieved from a study of radiation and T cells in renal cell carcinoma. Study-wide background: Nephrectomy followed 15 Gy stereotactic body radiation by 4 weeks. Notes on the study in general: No pretreatment tumor biopsies were available for baseline clonotypes.

About this clone itself: No antigen is known for it.

Described time point: blood 2 weeks post-SBRT. Sample treatment: 15 Gy SBRT to primary tumor, nephrectomy 4 weeks later. Serial blood draws occurred at baseline and 2 and 4 weeks post-SBRT. The CDR3 contains 20 residues. V gave up 3 bases and J gave up 0 bases; unmatched junction bases: 12. CDR1 and CDR2 (germline): SGDLS, YYNGEE. Using immunoSEQ multiplex PCR, the repertoire was profiled, and TCRdb retains in-frame clones only, with some absent. Here the sample spans tens of thousands of clones, around 86% being singletons. V is TRBV9 and J is TRBJ2-6, with 10 bases identical to TRBD2. The source was blood, collected from a patient whose treatment included radiotherapy and nephrectomy. The TCR sequence derives from a woman between 45 and 65 years old with renal cell carcinoma. CDR3 sequence: CASSGDGSGRSNSGANVLTF. The DNA of the CDR3 is TGTGCCAGCAGCGGCGATGGTAGCGGGAGGTCTAACTCTGGGGCCAACGTCCTGACTTTC. The variable domain in full, with the rest retrieved from reference TRBV9 and TRBJ2-6, is DSGVTQTPKHLITATGQRVTLRCSPRSGDLSVYWYQQSLDQGLQFLIQYYNGEERAKGNILERFSAQQFPDLHSELNLSSLELGDSALYFCASSGDGSGRSNSGANVLTFGAGSRLTVL.